The present TCR beta chain was sequenced within a study of identical twins. For this clonotype: The target antigen is unknown.

Through template switching, a universal primer site was introduced, and the cDNA contained unique molecular identifiers. TCRdb passed the 5' RACE reads through MiXCR, listing each CDR3 protein once. The sample shows 450,000 to 600,000 distinct CDR3 sequences, about a fifth of them seen only once. There are 14 residues in the CDR3. V gave up 3 bases and J gave up 5 bases, with 13 bases separating them. The germline V gene has CDR1 MNHEY and CDR2 SVGAGI. Points from the study as a whole: The study reached conclusions through statistical analysis that was cross-sectional, not following the same donors. Twins shared beta out-of-frame sequences in excess, but this excess was weaker. Out-of-frame TCR alpha sharing observed in monozygotic twins exceeded model estimates.

The same sample was also studied in work on yellow fever vaccine responses in identical twins.

The sequenced sample consisted of CD4+ T cells sorted from blood. The V gene is TRBV6-5, the J gene TRBJ2-5; D is possibly TRBD1 (5 bases). The TCR was taken from a woman under 30 in good health. DNA of the CDR3: TGTGCCAGCAGTTATCAGGGATCATACGAGACCCAGTACTTC. It encodes CASSYQGSYETQYF.